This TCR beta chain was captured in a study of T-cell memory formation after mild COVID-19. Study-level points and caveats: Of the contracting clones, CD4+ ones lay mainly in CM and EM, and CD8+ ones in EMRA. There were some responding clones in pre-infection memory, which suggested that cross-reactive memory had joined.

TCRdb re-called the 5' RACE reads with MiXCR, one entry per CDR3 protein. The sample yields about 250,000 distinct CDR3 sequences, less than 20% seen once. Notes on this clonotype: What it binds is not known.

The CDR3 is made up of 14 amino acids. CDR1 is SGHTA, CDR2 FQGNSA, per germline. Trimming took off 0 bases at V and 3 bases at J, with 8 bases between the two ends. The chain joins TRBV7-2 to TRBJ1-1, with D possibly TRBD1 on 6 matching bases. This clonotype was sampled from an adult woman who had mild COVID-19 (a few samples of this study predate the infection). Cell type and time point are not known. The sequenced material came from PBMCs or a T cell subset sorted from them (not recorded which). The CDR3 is CASSLAQGYTEAFF. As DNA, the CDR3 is TGTGCCAGCAGCTTAGCCCAGGGGTACACTGAAGCTTTCTTT.